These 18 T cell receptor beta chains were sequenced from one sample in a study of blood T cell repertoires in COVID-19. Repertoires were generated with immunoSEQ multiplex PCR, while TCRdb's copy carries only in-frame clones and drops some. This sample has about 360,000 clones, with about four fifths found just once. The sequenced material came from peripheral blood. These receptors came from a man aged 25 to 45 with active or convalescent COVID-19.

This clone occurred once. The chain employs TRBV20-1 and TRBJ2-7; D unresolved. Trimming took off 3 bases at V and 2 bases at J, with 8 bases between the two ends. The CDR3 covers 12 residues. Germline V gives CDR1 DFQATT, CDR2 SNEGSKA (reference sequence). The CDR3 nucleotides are TGCAGTGCTAGTTCCACTACCTACGAGCAGTACTTC. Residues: CSASSTTYEQYF.

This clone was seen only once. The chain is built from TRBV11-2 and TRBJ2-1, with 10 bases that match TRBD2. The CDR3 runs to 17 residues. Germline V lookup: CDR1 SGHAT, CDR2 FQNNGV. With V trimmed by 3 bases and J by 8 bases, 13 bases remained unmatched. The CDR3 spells CASSFFTGLAGVDEQFF. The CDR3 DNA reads TGTGCCAGCAGCTTCTTTACCGGGCTAGCGGGAGTCGATGAGCAGTTCTTC.

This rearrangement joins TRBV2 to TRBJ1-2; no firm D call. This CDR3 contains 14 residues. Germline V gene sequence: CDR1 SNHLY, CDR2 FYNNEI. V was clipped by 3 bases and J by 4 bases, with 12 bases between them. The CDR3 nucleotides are TGTGCCAGCAGTGAGCAGGCTACCCCCTATGGCTACACCTTC. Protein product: CASSEQATPYGYTF.

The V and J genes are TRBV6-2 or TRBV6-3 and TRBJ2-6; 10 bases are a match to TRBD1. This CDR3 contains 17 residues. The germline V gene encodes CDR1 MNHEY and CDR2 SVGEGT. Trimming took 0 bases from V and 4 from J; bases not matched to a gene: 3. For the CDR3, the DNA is TGTGCCAGCAGTTACTCCGACAGGGGGCGAGGGGCCAACGTCCTGACTTTC. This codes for CASSYSDRGRGANVLTF.

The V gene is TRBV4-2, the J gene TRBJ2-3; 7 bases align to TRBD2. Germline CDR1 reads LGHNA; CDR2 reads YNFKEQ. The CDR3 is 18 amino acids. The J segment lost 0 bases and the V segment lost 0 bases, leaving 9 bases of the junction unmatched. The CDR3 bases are TGTGCCAGCAGCCAAGAGGAGCGGGGATCCACTAGCACAGATACGCAGTATTTT. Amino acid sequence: CASSQEERGSTSTDTQYF.

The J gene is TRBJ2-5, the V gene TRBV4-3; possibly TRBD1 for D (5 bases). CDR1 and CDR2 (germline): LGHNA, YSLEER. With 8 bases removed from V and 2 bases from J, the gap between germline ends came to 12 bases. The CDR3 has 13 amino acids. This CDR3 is CASATGTQETQYF. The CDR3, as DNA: TGCGCCAGCGCAACAGGAACTCAAGAGACCCAGTACTTC.

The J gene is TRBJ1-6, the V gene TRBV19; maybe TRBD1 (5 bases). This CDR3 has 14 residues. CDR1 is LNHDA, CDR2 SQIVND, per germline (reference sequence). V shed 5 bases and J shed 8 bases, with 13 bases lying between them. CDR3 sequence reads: CASSLGLRDSPLHF. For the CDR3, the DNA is TGTGCCAGTAGTTTGGGACTACGAGATTCACCCCTCCACTTT.

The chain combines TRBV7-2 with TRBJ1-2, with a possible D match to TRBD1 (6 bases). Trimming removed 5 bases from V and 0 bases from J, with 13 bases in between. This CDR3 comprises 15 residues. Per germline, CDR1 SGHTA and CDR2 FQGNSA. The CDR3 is CASSPRGGANYGYTF. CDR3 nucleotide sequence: TGTGCCAGCAGCCCACGTGGGGGCGCTAACTATGGCTACACCTTC.

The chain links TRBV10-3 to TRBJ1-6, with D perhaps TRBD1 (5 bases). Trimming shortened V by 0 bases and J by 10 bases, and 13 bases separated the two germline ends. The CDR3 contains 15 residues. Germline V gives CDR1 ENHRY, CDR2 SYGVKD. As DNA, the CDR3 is TGTGCCATCAGTGAGTCGACAGTGCTTAGCTCACCCCTCCACTTT. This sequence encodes CAISESTVLSSPLHF.

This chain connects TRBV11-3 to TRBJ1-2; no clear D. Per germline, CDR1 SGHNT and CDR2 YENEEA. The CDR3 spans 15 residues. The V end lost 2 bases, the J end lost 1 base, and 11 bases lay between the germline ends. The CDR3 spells CASSLRSGVNYGYTF. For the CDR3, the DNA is TGTGCCAGCAGCTTACGATCGGGTGTTAACTATGGCTACACCTTC.

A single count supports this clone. CDR3 protein: CASSLGLAEPYEQYF. CDR3 in DNA: TGCGCCAGCAGCTTGGGACTAGCGGAGCCTTACGAGCAGTACTTC. This chain joins TRBV5-1 and TRBJ2-7, with 9 bases aligning to TRBD2. This CDR3 spans 15 amino acids. CDR1 is SGHRS and CDR2 is YFSETQ in the germline V gene. V gave up 0 bases and J gave up 4 bases; unmatched junction bases: 5.

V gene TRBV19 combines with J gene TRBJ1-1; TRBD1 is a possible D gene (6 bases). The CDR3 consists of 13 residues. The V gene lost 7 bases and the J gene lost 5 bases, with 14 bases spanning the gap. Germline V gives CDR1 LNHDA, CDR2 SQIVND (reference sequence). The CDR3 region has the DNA TGTGCCAGTAAAGGCCAGGGGCGGACTGAAGCTTTCTTT. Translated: CASKGQGRTEAFF.

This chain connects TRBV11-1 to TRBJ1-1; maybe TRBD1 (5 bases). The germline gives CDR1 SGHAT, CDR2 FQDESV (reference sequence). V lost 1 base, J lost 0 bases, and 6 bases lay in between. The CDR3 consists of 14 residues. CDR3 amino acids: CASSLGQMNTEAFF. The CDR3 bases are TGTGCCAGCAGCTTAGGACAGATGAACACTGAAGCTTTCTTT.

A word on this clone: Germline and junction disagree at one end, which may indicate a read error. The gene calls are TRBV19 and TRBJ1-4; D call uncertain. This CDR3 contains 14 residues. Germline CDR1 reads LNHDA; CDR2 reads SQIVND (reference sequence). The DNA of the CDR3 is TGTGCCAATAGTCAGCGGCAGCCTAATGAAAAACTGTTTTTT. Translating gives CANSQRQPNEKLFF.

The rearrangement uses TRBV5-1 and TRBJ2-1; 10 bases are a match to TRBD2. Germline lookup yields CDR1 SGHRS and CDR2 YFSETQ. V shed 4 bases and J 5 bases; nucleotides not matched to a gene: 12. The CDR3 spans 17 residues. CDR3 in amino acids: CASSPDRLGLANNEQFF. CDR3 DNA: TGCGCCAGCAGCCCCGACCGTTTGGGACTAGCGAACAATGAGCAGTTCTTC.

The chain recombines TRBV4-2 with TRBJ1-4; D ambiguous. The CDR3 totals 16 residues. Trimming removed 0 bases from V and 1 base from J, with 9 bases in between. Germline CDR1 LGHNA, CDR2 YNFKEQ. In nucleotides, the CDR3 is TGTGCCAGCAGCCAAGACCCTGGCGGAACTAATGAAAAACTGTTTTTT. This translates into CASSQDPGGTNEKLFF.

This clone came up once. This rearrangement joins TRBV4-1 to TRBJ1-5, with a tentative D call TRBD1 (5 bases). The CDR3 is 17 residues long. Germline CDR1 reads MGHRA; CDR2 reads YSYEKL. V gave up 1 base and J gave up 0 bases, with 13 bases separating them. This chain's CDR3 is CASSQGPGSYSNQPQHF. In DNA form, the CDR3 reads TGCGCCAGCAGCCAAGGTCCAGGGTCCTATAGCAATCAGCCCCAGCATTTT.

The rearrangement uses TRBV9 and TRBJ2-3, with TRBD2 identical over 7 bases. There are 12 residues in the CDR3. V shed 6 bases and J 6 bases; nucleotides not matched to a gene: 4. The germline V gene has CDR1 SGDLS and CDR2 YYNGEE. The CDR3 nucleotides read TGTGCCAGCACGCAACTAGCGGATACGCAGTATTTT. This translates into CASTQLADTQYF. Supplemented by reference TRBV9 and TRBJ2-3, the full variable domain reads DSGVTQTPKHLITATGQRVTLRCSPRSGDLSVYWYQQSLDQGLQFLIQYYNGEERAKGNILERFSAQQFPDLHSELNLSSLELGDSALYFCASTQLADTQYFGPGTRLTVL.